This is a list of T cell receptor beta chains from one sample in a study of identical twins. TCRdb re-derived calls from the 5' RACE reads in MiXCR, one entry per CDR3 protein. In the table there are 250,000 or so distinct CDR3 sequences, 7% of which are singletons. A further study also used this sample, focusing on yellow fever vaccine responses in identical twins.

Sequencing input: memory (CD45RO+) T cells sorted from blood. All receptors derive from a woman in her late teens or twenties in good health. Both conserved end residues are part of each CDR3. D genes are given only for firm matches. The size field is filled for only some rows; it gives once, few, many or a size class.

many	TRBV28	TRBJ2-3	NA	TGTGCCAGCAGTTCCCACCTAGGGGGAGGGACTAGCACAGATACGCAGTATTTT	CASSSHLGGGTSTDTQYF
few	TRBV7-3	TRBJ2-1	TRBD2	TGTGCCAGCAGCATGACTAGCGGGAGTTCGGATGAGCAGTTCTTC	CASSMTSGSSDEQFF
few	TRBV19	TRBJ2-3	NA	TGTGCCAGTATCGATCGGGGACGGATGACAGATACGCAGTATTTT	CASIDRGRMTDTQYF
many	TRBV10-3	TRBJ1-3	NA	TGTGCCATCAGTGCGACAGAGGGCTTGAAGAGCCCCGGAAACACCATATATTTT	CAISATEGLKSPGNTIYF
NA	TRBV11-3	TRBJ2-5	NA	TGTGCCAGCAGCTTACTGGGGTGGCAAGAGACCCAGTACTTC	CASSLLGWQETQYF
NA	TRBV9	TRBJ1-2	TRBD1	TGTGCCAGCAGCGTTGGGACAGTTGCCAACTATGGCTACACCTTC	CASSVGTVANYGYTF
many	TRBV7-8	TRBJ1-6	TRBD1	TGTGCCAGCAGCATAACAGGGGATTCACCCCTCCACTTT	CASSITGDSPLHF
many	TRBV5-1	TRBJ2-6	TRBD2	TGCGCCAGCAGCTGGCGGGGGACTGGGGCCAACGTCCTGACTTTC	CASSWRGTGANVLTF
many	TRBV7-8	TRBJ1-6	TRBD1	TGTGCCAGCAGCTTCCGGGACAGGGCATTTAATTCACCCCTCCACTTT	CASSFRDRAFNSPLHF
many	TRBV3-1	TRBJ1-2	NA	TGTGCCAGCAGCCAAGAAGGGAATGATCGGGGCTACACCTTC	CASSQEGNDRGYTF
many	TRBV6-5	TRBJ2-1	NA	TGTGCCAGCAGTTACTCAGGGTTACCTTACAATGAGCAGTTCTTC	CASSYSGLPYNEQFF
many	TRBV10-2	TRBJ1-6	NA	TGCGCCAGCAGTGAAACCGACATCGCCTATAATTCACCCCTCCACTTT	CASSETDIAYNSPLHF
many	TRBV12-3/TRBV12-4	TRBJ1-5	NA	TGTGCCAGCACACGGCAGGCAGGGCGGCCTCAGCCCCAGCATTTT	CASTRQAGRPQPQHF
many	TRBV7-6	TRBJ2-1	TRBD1	TGTGCCAGCAGCTTAGGACCGGGACAGGGCTTATTTTTC	CASSLGPGQGLFF
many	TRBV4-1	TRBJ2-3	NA	TGCGCCAGCAGCCAGCGACAGTCAGATACGCAGTATTTT	CASSQRQSDTQYF
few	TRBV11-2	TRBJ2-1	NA	TGTGCCAGCAGCTTAGGGGGGAATATACAATACAATGAGCAGTTCTTC	CASSLGGNIQYNEQFF
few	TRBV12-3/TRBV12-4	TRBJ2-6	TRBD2	TGTGCCAGCAGACCCCGGCTAGCGGGGCTCGCTGGGGCCAACGTCCTGACTTTC	CASRPRLAGLAGANVLTF
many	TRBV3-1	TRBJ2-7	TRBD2	TGTGCCAGCAGCCTCAGGACTAGCGGGAGTATTCACGAGCAGTACTTC	CASSLRTSGSIHEQYF
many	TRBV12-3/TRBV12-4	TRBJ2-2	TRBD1	TGTGCCAGCACACGAGGACAGGGTTGGGCCGGGGAGCTGTTTTTT	CASTRGQGWAGELFF
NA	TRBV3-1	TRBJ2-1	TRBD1	TGTGCCAGCAGACAAGGACAGGCGATGACCTACAATGAGCAGTTCTTC	CASRQGQAMTYNEQFF
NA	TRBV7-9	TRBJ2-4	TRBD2	TGTGCCAGCAGCTCTCTAGCGGGAGGAGTTTCCAAAAACATTCAGTACTTC	CASSSLAGGVSKNIQYF
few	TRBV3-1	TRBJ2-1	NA	TGTGCCAGCAGCCAAGGGGATGAGCAGTTCTTC	CASSQGDEQFF
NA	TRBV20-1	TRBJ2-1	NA	TGCAGTGCTAGCGTAGGGGGGTCCTACAATGAGCAGTTCTTC	CSASVGGSYNEQFF
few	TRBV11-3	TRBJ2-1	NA	TGTGCCAGCAGCTTAAGTCGAGGAGGTAGTTGGTCCAGTGAGCAGTTCTTC	CASSLSRGGSWSSEQFF
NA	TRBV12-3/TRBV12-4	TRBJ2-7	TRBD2	TGTGCCAGCAGTTTGGGGACTAGCTTGTACTTC	CASSLGTSLYF
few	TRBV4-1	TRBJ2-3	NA	TGCGCCAGCAGCCAAGATCAGGGATTCACAGATACGCAGTATTTT	CASSQDQGFTDTQYF
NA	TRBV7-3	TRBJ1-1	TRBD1	TGTGCCAGCAGCCCAGGGGGGGAGACTGAAGCTTTCTTT	CASSPGGETEAFF